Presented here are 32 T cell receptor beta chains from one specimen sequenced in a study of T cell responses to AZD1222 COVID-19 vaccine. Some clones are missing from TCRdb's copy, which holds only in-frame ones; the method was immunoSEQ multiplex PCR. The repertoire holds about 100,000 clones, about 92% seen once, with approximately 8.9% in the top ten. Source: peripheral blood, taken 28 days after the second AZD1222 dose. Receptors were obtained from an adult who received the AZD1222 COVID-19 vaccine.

CDR3 in DNA: TGCAGTGCTAGTAGCGCGTACAATGAGCAGTTCTTC. Translation gives CSASSAYNEQFF. This chain joins TRBV20-1 and TRBJ2-1; possible D gene TRBD2, 5 bases. Germline V CDR1 and CDR2: DFQATT, SNEGSKA (reference sequence). Trimming removed 3 bases at V and 4 bases at J, with 7 bases between. CDR3 length: 12 residues.

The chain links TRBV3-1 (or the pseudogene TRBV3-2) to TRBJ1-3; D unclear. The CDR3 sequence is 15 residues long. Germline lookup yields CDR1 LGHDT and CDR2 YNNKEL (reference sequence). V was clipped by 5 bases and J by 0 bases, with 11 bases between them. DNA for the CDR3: TGTGCCAGCAGCGAGCCGGGCTACTCTGGAAACACCATATATTTT. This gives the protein CASSEPGYSGNTIYF.

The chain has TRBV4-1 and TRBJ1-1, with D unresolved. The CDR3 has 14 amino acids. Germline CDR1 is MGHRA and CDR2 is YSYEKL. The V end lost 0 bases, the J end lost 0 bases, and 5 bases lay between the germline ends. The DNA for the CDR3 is TGCGCCAGCAGCCAAGAATCCCTGAACACTGAAGCTTTCTTT. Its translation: CASSQESLNTEAFF.

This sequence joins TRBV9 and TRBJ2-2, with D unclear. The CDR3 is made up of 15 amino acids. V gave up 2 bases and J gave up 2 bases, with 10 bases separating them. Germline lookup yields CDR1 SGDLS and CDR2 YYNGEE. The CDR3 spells CASSVKGSNTGELFF. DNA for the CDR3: TGTGCCAGCAGCGTTAAGGGATCCAACACCGGGGAGCTGTTTTTT. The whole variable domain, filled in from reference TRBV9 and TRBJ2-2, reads DSGVTQTPKHLITATGQRVTLRCSPRSGDLSVYWYQQSLDQGLQFLIQYYNGEERAKGNILERFSAQQFPDLHSELNLSSLELGDSALYFCASSVKGSNTGELFFGEGSRLTVL.

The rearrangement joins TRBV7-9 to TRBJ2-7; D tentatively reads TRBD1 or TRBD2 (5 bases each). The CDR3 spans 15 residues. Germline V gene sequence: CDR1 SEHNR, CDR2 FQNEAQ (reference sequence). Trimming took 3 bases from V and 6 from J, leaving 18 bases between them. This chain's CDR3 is CASSFGGFGAGEQYF. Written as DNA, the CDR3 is TGTGCCAGCAGCTTCGGTGGATTTGGGGCGGGCGAGCAGTACTTC.

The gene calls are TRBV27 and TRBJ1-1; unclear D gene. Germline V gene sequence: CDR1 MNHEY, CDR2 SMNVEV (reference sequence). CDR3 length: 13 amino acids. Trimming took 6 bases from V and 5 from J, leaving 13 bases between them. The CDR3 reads CASRLGRRTEAFF. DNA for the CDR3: TGTGCCAGCAGGCTGGGGAGAAGGACTGAAGCTTTCTTT.

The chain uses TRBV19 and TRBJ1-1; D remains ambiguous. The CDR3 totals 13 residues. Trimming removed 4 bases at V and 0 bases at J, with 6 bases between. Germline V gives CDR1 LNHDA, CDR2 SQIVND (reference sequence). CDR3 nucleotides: TGTGCCAGTAGTAAGACTGTGAACACTGAAGCTTTCTTT. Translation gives CASSKTVNTEAFF.

CDR3 loop: CASSLTRTSYEQYF. CDR3 bases: TGTGCCAGCAGTTTGACACGGACTTCCTACGAGCAGTACTTC. The chain combines TRBV6-2 or TRBV6-3 with TRBJ2-7; perhaps TRBD2 as D (5 bases). Trimming removed 4 bases from V and 1 base from J, with 11 bases in between. The CDR3 contains 14 residues. Germline V CDR1 and CDR2: MNHEY, SVGEGT.

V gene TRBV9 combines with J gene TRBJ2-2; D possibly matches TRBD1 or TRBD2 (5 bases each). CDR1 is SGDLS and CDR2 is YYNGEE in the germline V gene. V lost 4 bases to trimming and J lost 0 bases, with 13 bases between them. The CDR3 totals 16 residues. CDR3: CASSLRGWTNTGELFF. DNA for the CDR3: TGTGCCAGCAGCCTACGGGGCTGGACGAACACCGGGGAGCTGTTTTTT. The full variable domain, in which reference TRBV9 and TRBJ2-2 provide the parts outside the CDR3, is DSGVTQTPKHLITATGQRVTLRCSPRSGDLSVYWYQQSLDQGLQFLIQYYNGEERAKGNILERFSAQQFPDLHSELNLSSLELGDSALYFCASSLRGWTNTGELFFGEGSRLTVL.

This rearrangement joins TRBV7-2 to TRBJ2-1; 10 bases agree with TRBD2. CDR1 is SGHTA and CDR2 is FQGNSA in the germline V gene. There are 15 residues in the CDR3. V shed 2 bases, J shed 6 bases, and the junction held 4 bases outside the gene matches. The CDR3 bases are TGTGCCAGCAGCTTACTAGCGGGAGCATTCAATGAGCAGTTCTTC. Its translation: CASSLLAGAFNEQFF. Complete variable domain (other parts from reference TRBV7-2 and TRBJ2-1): GAGVSQSPSNKVTEKGKDVELRCDPISGHTALYWYRQSLGQGLEFLIYFQGNSAPDKSGLPSDRFSAERTGGSVSTLTIQRTQQEDSAVYLCASSLLAGAFNEQFFGPGTRLTVL.

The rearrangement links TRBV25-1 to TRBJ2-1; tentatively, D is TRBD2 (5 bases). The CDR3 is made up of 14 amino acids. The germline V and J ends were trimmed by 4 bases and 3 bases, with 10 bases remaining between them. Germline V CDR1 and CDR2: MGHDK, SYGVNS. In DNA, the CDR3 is TGTGCCAGCAGTGCCCGGACTGACTACAATGAGCAGTTCTTC. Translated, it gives CASSARTDYNEQFF.

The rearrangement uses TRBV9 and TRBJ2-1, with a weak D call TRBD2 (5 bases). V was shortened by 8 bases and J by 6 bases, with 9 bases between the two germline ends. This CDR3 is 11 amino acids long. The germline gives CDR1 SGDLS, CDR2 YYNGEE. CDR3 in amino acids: CASSTSNEQFF. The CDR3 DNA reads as TGTGCCAGTAGTACTAGCAATGAGCAGTTCTTC.

CDR3 nucleotide sequence: TGTGCCAGCAGTGAAGCGCCCGGACACGGTTCGGATACGCAGTATTTT. Amino acids: CASSEAPGHGSDTQYF. J is TRBJ2-3 and V is TRBV6-1, with D maybe TRBD1 (5 bases). Trimming pared 0 bases from V and 6 bases from J, leaving 16 bases between. CDR3 length equals 16 residues. Looked up from germline, CDR1 is MNHNS and CDR2 is SASEGT.

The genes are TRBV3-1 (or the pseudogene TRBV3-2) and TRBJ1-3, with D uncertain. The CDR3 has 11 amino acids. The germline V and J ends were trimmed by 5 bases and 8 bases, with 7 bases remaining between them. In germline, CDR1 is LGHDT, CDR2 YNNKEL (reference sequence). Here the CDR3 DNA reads TGTGCCAGCAGCTCCTTGGACACCATATATTTT. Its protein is CASSSLDTIYF.

CDR3 in DNA: TGTGCCAGTAGTGAACAGGGGGCGCGGGGTGAAAAACTGTTTTTT. Protein product: CASSEQGARGEKLFF. The chain recombines TRBV19 with TRBJ1-4, with TRBD1 matching over 9 bases. The germline V gene encodes CDR1 LNHDA and CDR2 SQIVND (reference sequence). CDR3 length equals 15 residues. V dropped 5 bases and J dropped 7; count of bases not matched to a gene: 8. Supplemented by reference TRBV19 and TRBJ1-4, the full variable domain reads DGGITQSPKYLFRKEGQNVTLSCEQNLNHDAMYWYRQDPGQGLRLIYYSQIVNDFQKGDIAEGYSVSREKKESFPLTVTSAQKNPTAFYLCASSEQGARGEKLFFGSGTQLSVL.

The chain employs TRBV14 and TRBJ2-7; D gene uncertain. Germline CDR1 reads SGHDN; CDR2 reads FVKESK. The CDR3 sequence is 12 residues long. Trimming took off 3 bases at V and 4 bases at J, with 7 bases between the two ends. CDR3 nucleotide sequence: TGTGCCAGCAGCCACGGACCTTACGAGCAGTACTTC. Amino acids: CASSHGPYEQYF.

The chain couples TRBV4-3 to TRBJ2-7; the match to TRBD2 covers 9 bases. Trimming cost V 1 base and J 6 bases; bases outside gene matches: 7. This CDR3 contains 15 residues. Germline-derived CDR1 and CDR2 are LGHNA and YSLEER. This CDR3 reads CASSQGVAGVSEQYF. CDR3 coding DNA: TGCGCCAGCAGCCAAGGGGTAGCGGGAGTATCCGAGCAGTACTTC.

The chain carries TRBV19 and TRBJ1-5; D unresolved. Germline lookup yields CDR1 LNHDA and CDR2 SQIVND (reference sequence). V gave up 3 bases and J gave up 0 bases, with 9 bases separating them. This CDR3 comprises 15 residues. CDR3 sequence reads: CASSMSSYSNQPQHF. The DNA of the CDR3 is TGTGCCAGTAGTATGAGCAGTTATAGCAATCAGCCCCAGCATTTT.

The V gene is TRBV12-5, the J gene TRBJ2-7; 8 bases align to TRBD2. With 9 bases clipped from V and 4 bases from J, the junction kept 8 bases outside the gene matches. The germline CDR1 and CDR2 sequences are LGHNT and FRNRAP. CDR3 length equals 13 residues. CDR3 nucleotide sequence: TGTGCTAGCCAATCGGGGGGGTATTACGAGCAGTACTTC. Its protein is CASQSGGYYEQYF. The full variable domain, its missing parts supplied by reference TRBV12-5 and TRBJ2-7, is DARVTQTPRHKVTEMGQEVTMRCQPILGHNTVFWYRQTMMQGLELLAYFRNRAPLDDSGMPKDRFSAEMPDATLATLKIQPSEPRDSAVYFCASQSGGYYEQYFGPGTRLTVT.

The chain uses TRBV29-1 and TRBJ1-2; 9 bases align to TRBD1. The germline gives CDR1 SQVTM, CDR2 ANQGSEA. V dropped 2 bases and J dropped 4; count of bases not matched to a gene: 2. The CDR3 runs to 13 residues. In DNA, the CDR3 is TGCAGCGTTGAAAAGACAGGGGGCTATGGCTACACCTTC. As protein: CSVEKTGGYGYTF.

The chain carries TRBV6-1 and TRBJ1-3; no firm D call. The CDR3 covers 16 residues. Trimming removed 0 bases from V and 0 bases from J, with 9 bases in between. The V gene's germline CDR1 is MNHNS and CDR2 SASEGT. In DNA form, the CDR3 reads TGTGCCAGCAGTGAAGCCCAGACTGCCTCTGGAAACACCATATATTTT. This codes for CASSEAQTASGNTIYF.

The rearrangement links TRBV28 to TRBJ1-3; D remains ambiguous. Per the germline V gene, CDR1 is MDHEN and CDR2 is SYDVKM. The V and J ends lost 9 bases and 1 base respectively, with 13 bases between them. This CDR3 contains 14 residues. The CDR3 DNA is TGTGCCAGTAAGAAAGGGAGTTCTGGAAACACCATATATTTT. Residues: CASKKGSSGNTIYF.

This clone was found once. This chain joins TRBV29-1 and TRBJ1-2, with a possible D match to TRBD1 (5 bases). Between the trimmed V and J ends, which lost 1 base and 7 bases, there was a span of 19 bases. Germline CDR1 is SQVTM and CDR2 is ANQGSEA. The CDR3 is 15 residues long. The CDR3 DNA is TGCAGCGTTGAAGTGGAGGCAGGGAGGGCTCTTGGCTACACCTTC. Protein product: CSVEVEAGRALGYTF.

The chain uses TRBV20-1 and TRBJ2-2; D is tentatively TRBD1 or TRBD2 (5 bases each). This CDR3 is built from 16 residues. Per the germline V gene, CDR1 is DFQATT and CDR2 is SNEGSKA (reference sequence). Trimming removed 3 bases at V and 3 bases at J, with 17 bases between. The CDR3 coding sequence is TGCAGTGCTAGTTCTTTCGGGGCGGCGGACACCGGGGAGCTGTTTTTT. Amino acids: CSASSFGAADTGELFF.

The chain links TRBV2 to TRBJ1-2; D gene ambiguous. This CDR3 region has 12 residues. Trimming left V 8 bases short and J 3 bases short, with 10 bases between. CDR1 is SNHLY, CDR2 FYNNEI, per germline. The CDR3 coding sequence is TGTGCCAGCTCCCAGCCTTACTATGGCTACACCTTC. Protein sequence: CASSQPYYGYTF.

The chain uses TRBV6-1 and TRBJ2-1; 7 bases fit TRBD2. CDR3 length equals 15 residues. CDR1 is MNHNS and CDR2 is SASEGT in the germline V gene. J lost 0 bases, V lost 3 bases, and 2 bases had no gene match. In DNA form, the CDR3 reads TGTGCCAGCAGTGAGCGGGGGAGCTCCTACAATGAGCAGTTCTTC. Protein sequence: CASSERGSSYNEQFF.

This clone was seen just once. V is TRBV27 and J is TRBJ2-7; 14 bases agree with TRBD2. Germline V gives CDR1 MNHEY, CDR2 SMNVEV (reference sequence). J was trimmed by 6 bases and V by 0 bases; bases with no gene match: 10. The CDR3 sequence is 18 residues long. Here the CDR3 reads CASSLSPPGTSGGREQYF. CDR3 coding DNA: TGTGCCAGCAGTTTATCTCCCCCGGGGACTAGCGGGGGACGCGAGCAGTACTTC.

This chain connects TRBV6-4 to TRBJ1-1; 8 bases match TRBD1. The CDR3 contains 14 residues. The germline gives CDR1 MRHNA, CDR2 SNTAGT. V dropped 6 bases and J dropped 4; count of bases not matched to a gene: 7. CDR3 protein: CASSKFTGGTEAFF. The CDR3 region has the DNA TGTGCCAGCAGCAAATTTACAGGGGGCACTGAAGCTTTCTTT.

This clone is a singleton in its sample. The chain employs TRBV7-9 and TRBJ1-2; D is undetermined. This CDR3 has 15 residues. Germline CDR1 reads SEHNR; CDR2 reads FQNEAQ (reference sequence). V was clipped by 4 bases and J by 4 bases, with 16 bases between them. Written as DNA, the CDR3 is TGTGCCAGCAGCTCCCAGATGGACTCCATCTATGGCTACACCTTC. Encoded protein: CASSSQMDSIYGYTF.

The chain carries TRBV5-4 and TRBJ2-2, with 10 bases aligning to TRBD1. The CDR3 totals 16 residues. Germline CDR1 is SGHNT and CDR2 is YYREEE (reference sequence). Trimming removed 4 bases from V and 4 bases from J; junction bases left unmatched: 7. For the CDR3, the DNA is TGTGCCAGCAGCCAAGTTGGGACAGGGGCCACCGGGGAGCTGTTTTTT. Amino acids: CASSQVGTGATGELFF.

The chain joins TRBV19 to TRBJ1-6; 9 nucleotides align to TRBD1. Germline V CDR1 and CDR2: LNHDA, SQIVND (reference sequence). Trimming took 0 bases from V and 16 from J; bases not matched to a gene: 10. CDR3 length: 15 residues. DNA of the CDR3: TGTGCCAGTAGTATAGATTTGCCGACCGGGACAGGGCTCCACTTT. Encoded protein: CASSIDLPTGTGLHF. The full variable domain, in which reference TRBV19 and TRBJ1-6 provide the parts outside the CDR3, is DGGITQSPKYLFRKEGQNVTLSCEQNLNHDAMYWYRQDPGQGLRLIYYSQIVNDFQKGDIAEGYSVSREKKESFPLTVTSAQKNPTAFYLCASSIDLPTGTGLHFGNGTRLTVT.

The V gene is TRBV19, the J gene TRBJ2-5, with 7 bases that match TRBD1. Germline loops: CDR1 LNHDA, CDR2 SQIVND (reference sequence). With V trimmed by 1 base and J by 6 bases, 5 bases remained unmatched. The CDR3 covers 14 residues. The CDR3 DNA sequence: TGTGCCAGTAGTATAGTAGGGGGCAAACAGACCCAGTACTTC. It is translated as CASSIVGGKQTQYF.